The rows below give T cell receptor beta chains drawn from one sample of a study of response to subunit inactivated influenza vaccine. TCRdb fed the RT-PCR reads into MiXCR, producing one record per CDR3 protein. Counted here are just under 550,000 distinct CDR3 sequences, approximately 22% occurring once; the ten biggest clones make up under 3.5%. The sample was also linked to a second study, of T cells expressing NK-cell markers.

Sequencing used CD4+ T cells sorted from PBMCs, obtained less than 13 days after vaccination. These receptor sequences come from a man aged 50-60 years who received an inactivated influenza vaccine. Each CDR3 is given with its conserved first and last residue. The D gene is left open where the match is weak.

TRBV10-3	-	TRBJ2-1	CAISEKWVYNEQFF
TRBV4-1	-	TRBJ2-2	CASSQDGAGELFF
TRBV7-2	-	TRBJ2-5	CASSFSSTNQETQYF
TRBV5-5	TRBD1	TRBJ2-3	CASSILHRDSSSTDTQYF
TRBV6-1	TRBD2	TRBJ2-3	CASRVGTSVNTQYF
TRBV7-2	-	TRBJ2-1	CASSLAGLNEQFF
TRBV20-1	-	TRBJ1-4	CSAKGGRNEKLFF
TRBV28	TRBD2	TRBJ2-2	CATLLAGGSGELFF
TRBV2	-	TRBJ1-2	CASSEEWGRRYGYTF
TRBV5-6	TRBD2	TRBJ2-5	CASSRILAGAETQYF
TRBV5-1	-	TRBJ1-1	CASSLEPGTYTEAFF
TRBV5-1	-	TRBJ2-2	CASSLPQGNTGELFF
TRBV7-2	TRBD1	TRBJ1-1	CASRRGGLNTEAFF
TRBV15	TRBD2	TRBJ2-1	CATQRLAGKNEQFF
TRBV29-1	-	TRBJ2-1	CSVEDTSQFF
TRBV6-2/TRBV6-3	-	TRBJ1-1	CASRKSIGERSEAFF